This entry concerns a single T cell receptor (beta chain). Its antigen remains unidentified. Bulk PBMC genomic DNA spanned ten immunoSEQ deep plates. Here immunoSEQ multiplex PCR was the method, and the copy in TCRdb shows in-frame clones only, minus some. The repertoire consists of 400,000 to 500,000 clones, with about 79% occurring once and the leading ten covering 13%. This sample was taken from a study of shared clonotypes between healthy human individuals. Notes on the study in general: Researchers sampled only blood; tissue repertoires likely differ. The genetic and exposure-history diversity represented was limited by few donors.

With 8 bases removed from V and 6 bases from J, the gap between germline ends came to 14 bases. The CDR3 length is 13 residues. Germline loops: CDR1 SNHLY, CDR2 FYNNEI. The V gene is TRBV2, the J gene TRBJ2-1, with D possibly matching TRBD2 (6 bases). The sequence derives from a middle-aged woman in good health. Some clones in this sample may be carry-over from other donors' samples. The sample was PBMCs. The CDR3 DNA sequence: TGTGCCAGCCAGATCCTAGCGAGCAATGAGCAGTTCTTC. Residues: CASQILASNEQFF.